Listed below are T cell receptor beta chains from one sample, sequenced in a study of control samples from healthy donors and cancer patients. The table came from immunoSEQ multiplex PCR; TCRdb's copy has only in-frame clones and leaves some out. The data show roughly 100,000 clones, around 89% seen once. Sequencing used PBMCs. These receptors came from a man between 60 and 75 years old with lung cancer. The CDR3 runs from the conserved cysteine through the conserved F or W. D genes are given only for firm matches. Part of the rows lack a size; the others show once, few, many or a class for expanded clones.

len: 11; abundance: few; d_gene: -; v_gene: TRBV20-1; j_gene: TRBJ2-1; CDR3nt: TGCAGTGCCCCCAGGGGCAGTGAGCAGTTCTTC; CDR3aa: CSAPRGSEQFF
len: 15; abundance: -; d_gene: -; v_gene: TRBV15; j_gene: TRBJ1-4; CDR3nt: TGTGCCACCAGCAGTGACGGACAGCAAAATGAAAAACTGTTTTTT; CDR3aa: CATSSDGQQNEKLFF
len: 14; abundance: -; d_gene: TRBD1; v_gene: TRBV6-5; j_gene: TRBJ1-1; CDR3nt: TGTGCCAGCAGGAGACAGGGACAGGACACTGAAGCTTTCTTT; CDR3aa: CASRRQGQDTEAFF
len: 12; abundance: -; d_gene: -; v_gene: TRBV12-3/TRBV12-4; j_gene: TRBJ1-2; CDR3nt: TGTGCCAGCAGTTCACAGGGCTATGGCTACACCTTC; CDR3aa: CASSSQGYGYTF
len: 14; abundance: -; d_gene: -; v_gene: TRBV10-1; j_gene: TRBJ2-2; CDR3nt: TGCGCCAGCAAGGCACGGGAGAACACCGGGGAGCTGTTTTTT; CDR3aa: CASKARENTGELFF
len: 14; abundance: -; d_gene: TRBD1; v_gene: TRBV2; j_gene: TRBJ1-1; CDR3nt: TGTGCCAGCAGGCCCCAGGGGGCTTTCACTGAAGCTTTCTTT; CDR3aa: CASRPQGAFTEAFF
len: 15; abundance: -; d_gene: -; v_gene: TRBV27; j_gene: TRBJ1-6; CDR3nt: TGTGCCAGCAGTTTATCCGTGACAGGCCCGTCACCCCTCCACTTT; CDR3aa: CASSLSVTGPSPLHF
len: 15; abundance: -; d_gene: -; v_gene: TRBV18; j_gene: TRBJ1-4; CDR3nt: TGTGCCAGCTCGCAACAGGGATTTGCTAATGAAAAACTGTTTTTT; CDR3aa: CASSQQGFANEKLFF
len: 17; abundance: -; d_gene: -; v_gene: TRBV25-1; j_gene: TRBJ2-2; CDR3nt: TGTGCCAGCAGTGAAGAGTCCGGAGGGTATGACACCGGGGAGCTGTTTTTT; CDR3aa: CASSEESGGYDTGELFF
len: 12; abundance: -; d_gene: -; v_gene: TRBV3-1/TRBV3-2; j_gene: TRBJ1-5; CDR3nt: TGTGCCAGCAGCCATCCAGATCAGCCCCAGCATTTT; CDR3aa: CASSHPDQPQHF
len: 13; abundance: -; d_gene: -; v_gene: TRBV5-1; j_gene: TRBJ2-7; CDR3nt: TGCGCCAGCAGCAGGGGCGAGGACTACGAGCAGTACTTC; CDR3aa: CASSRGEDYEQYF
len: 12; abundance: -; d_gene: -; v_gene: TRBV6-5; j_gene: TRBJ1-5; CDR3nt: TGTGCCATAAAGGATAGCAATCAGCCCCAGCATTTT; CDR3aa: CAIKDSNQPQHF
len: 14; abundance: -; d_gene: -; v_gene: TRBV7-3; j_gene: TRBJ2-1; CDR3nt: TGTGCCAGCAGTTGGCCCGGGACTGGCAATGAGCAGTTCTTC; CDR3aa: CASSWPGTGNEQFF
len: 14; abundance: -; d_gene: -; v_gene: TRBV5-1; j_gene: TRBJ1-4; CDR3nt: TGCGCCAGCAGCTCCAGCGAGTCGAGTGAAAAACTGTTTTTT; CDR3aa: CASSSSESSEKLFF
len: 14; abundance: -; d_gene: -; v_gene: TRBV7-9; j_gene: TRBJ1-1; CDR3nt: TGTGCCAGCAGCTTCGGACAGCAGAACACTGAAGCTTTCTTT; CDR3aa: CASSFGQQNTEAFF
len: 17; abundance: -; d_gene: TRBD1; v_gene: TRBV18; j_gene: TRBJ1-5; CDR3nt: TGTGCCAGCTCACAGCGTCAGGGGGACAAAAGCAATCAGCCCCAGCATTTT; CDR3aa: CASSQRQGDKSNQPQHF
len: 13; abundance: -; d_gene: TRBD1; v_gene: TRBV12-3/TRBV12-4; j_gene: TRBJ2-7; CDR3nt: TGTGCCAGCAGTCGGGACAGCTCCTACGAGCAGTACTTC; CDR3aa: CASSRDSSYEQYF
len: 13; abundance: -; d_gene: -; v_gene: TRBV29-1; j_gene: TRBJ1-2; CDR3nt: TGCAGCGTTGACGGGAGGGACATCTATGGCTACACCTTC; CDR3aa: CSVDGRDIYGYTF
len: 15; abundance: -; d_gene: TRBD2; v_gene: TRBV2; j_gene: TRBJ2-3; CDR3nt: TGTGCCAGCAGTGAACTAGCGGGGGTAGCAGATACGCAGTATTTT; CDR3aa: CASSELAGVADTQYF
len: 11; abundance: -; d_gene: -; v_gene: TRBV2; j_gene: TRBJ1-5; CDR3nt: TGTGCCAGCAGACTCGGGGGGCCCCAGCATTTT; CDR3aa: CASRLGGPQHF
len: 18; abundance: -; d_gene: -; v_gene: TRBV21-1; j_gene: TRBJ1-6; CDR3nt: TGTGCCAGCAGCAAAGAGGTAGGGGGGAGCTCCTATAATTCACCCCTCCACTTT; CDR3aa: CASSKEVGGSSYNSPLHF
len: 13; abundance: -; d_gene: -; v_gene: TRBV4-2; j_gene: TRBJ1-6; CDR3nt: TGTGCCAGCAAGAAAGACGGGACTTCACCCCTCCACTTT; CDR3aa: CASKKDGTSPLHF
len: 13; abundance: -; d_gene: -; v_gene: TRBV5-1; j_gene: TRBJ2-5; CDR3nt: TGCGCCAGCAGCCTGCCCCCCCAAGAGACCCAGTACTTC; CDR3aa: CASSLPPQETQYF
len: 14; abundance: -; d_gene: -; v_gene: TRBV9; j_gene: TRBJ1-1; CDR3nt: TGTGCCAGCAGCGTAGGGGTTTTGAACACTGAAGCTTTCTTT; CDR3aa: CASSVGVLNTEAFF
len: 15; abundance: once; d_gene: -; v_gene: TRBV11-3; j_gene: TRBJ2-2; CDR3nt: TGTGCCAGCAGCTTAGGTACAGGGATCACCGGGGAGCTGTTTTTT; CDR3aa: CASSLGTGITGELFF
len: 14; abundance: -; d_gene: -; v_gene: TRBV6-6; j_gene: TRBJ1-4; CDR3nt: TGTGCCAGCACCGACCAGGGAGCGCGTGAAAAACTGTTTTTT; CDR3aa: CASTDQGAREKLFF
len: 14; abundance: -; d_gene: TRBD2; v_gene: TRBV29-1; j_gene: TRBJ2-7; CDR3nt: TGCAGCGCGGAGAGCGGGGGGGCCGTATACGAGCAGTACTTC; CDR3aa: CSAESGGAVYEQYF
len: 15; abundance: -; d_gene: -; v_gene: TRBV5-4; j_gene: TRBJ2-5; CDR3nt: TGTGCCAGCAGCTTGGTGAACCGGGGACAAGAGACCCAGTACTTC; CDR3aa: CASSLVNRGQETQYF
len: 14; abundance: -; d_gene: -; v_gene: TRBV30; j_gene: TRBJ1-3; CDR3nt: TGTGCCTGGAGCCCTTGGCCCTCTGGAAACACCATATATTTT; CDR3aa: CAWSPWPSGNTIYF
len: 13; abundance: once; d_gene: -; v_gene: TRBV4-1; j_gene: TRBJ1-5; CDR3nt: TGCGCCAGCAGCGAGGGACCGGGACAGCCCCAGCATTTT; CDR3aa: CASSEGPGQPQHF
len: 13; abundance: -; d_gene: TRBD1; v_gene: TRBV11-2; j_gene: TRBJ2-5; CDR3nt: TGTGCCAGCAGTTCCGACAGGGCCGAGACCCAGTACTTC; CDR3aa: CASSSDRAETQYF
len: 15; abundance: few; d_gene: TRBD1; v_gene: TRBV5-6; j_gene: TRBJ1-5; CDR3nt: TGTGCCAGCAGCCAACTACAGGGGCGCAATCAGCCCCAGCATTTT; CDR3aa: CASSQLQGRNQPQHF
len: 12; abundance: -; d_gene: -; v_gene: TRBV7-3; j_gene: TRBJ2-3; CDR3nt: TGTGCCAGCAGCTCCTCCACAGATACGCAGTATTTT; CDR3aa: CASSSSTDTQYF
len: 16; abundance: once; d_gene: -; v_gene: TRBV7-3; j_gene: TRBJ1-2; CDR3nt: TGTGCCAGCAGCTTAAGTCCGGGCGACCCCATGGGGGGCTACACCTTC; CDR3aa: CASSLSPGDPMGGYTF
len: 15; abundance: -; d_gene: -; v_gene: TRBV24-1; j_gene: TRBJ2-1; CDR3nt: TGTGCCACCGGCCGAGGCGGTGTCTCCTACAATGAGCAGTTCTTC; CDR3aa: CATGRGGVSYNEQFF
len: 14; abundance: -; d_gene: TRBD1; v_gene: TRBV28; j_gene: TRBJ2-7; CDR3nt: TGTGCCAGCAGTTTTTTAGGGGGCAGCGACGAGCAGTACTTC; CDR3aa: CASSFLGGSDEQYF
len: 14; abundance: -; d_gene: TRBD1; v_gene: TRBV4-1; j_gene: TRBJ1-1; CDR3nt: TGCGCCAGCAGCCTCAACAGGGGGAACACTGAAGCTTTCTTT; CDR3aa: CASSLNRGNTEAFF
len: 14; abundance: -; d_gene: TRBD1; v_gene: TRBV9; j_gene: TRBJ1-5; CDR3nt: TGTGCCAGCAGCGCAGGGACAGAGGATCAGCCCCAGCATTTT; CDR3aa: CASSAGTEDQPQHF
len: 14; abundance: few; d_gene: TRBD1; v_gene: TRBV7-9; j_gene: TRBJ1-6; CDR3nt: TGTGCCAGCAGCTTAATGGGACAGAATTCACCCCTCCACTTT; CDR3aa: CASSLMGQNSPLHF
len: 17; abundance: few; d_gene: -; v_gene: TRBV10-1; j_gene: TRBJ1-3; CDR3nt: TGCGCCAGCAGTGACGAATTCGAGGACATCCCTGGAAACACCATATATTTT; CDR3aa: CASSDEFEDIPGNTIYF
len: 15; abundance: -; d_gene: TRBD2; v_gene: TRBV6-2/TRBV6-3; j_gene: TRBJ2-3; CDR3nt: TGTGCCAGCAGTTCCGCCGGACTAGCGGCAGATACGCAGTATTTT; CDR3aa: CASSSAGLAADTQYF
len: 15; abundance: -; d_gene: -; v_gene: TRBV27; j_gene: TRBJ1-1; CDR3nt: TGTGCCAGCAGTTTAGGGGGCTGGGGGGACACTGAAGCTTTCTTT; CDR3aa: CASSLGGWGDTEAFF
len: 13; abundance: -; d_gene: -; v_gene: TRBV7-2; j_gene: TRBJ2-5; CDR3nt: TGTGCCAGCAGCTCACGATTCCAAGAGACCCAGTACTTC; CDR3aa: CASSSRFQETQYF
len: 13; abundance: -; d_gene: -; v_gene: TRBV6-5; j_gene: TRBJ2-7; CDR3nt: TGTGCCAGCAAAGGTTCCCTGACCTACGAGCAGTACTTC; CDR3aa: CASKGSLTYEQYF
len: 13; abundance: -; d_gene: -; v_gene: TRBV10-2; j_gene: TRBJ1-5; CDR3nt: TGCGCCAGCAGTGGACAGTACAATCAGCCCCAGCATTTT; CDR3aa: CASSGQYNQPQHF
len: 14; abundance: -; d_gene: TRBD1; v_gene: TRBV24-1; j_gene: TRBJ2-3; CDR3nt: TGTGCCACCAGTGATCCCGGACAGGCAGATACGCAGTATTTT; CDR3aa: CATSDPGQADTQYF
len: 14; abundance: -; d_gene: TRBD1; v_gene: TRBV9; j_gene: TRBJ1-2; CDR3nt: TGTGCCAGCAGCGTACAGGGGGCTAACTATGGCTACACCTTC; CDR3aa: CASSVQGANYGYTF